This T cell receptor beta chain is from a study of early T cells in non-severe SARS-CoV-2 infection. Individual cDNA molecules received unique molecular identifiers. TCRdb reprocessed the 5' RACE reads with MiXCR, giving one entry per CDR3 protein. The sample includes some 73,000 distinct CDR3 sequences, 9.5% to 15% of them seen just once. Study conclusions and caveats: VDJdb-based annotation leaned toward anti-spike CD8 responses and missed private and CD4 specificities.

In regard to this clonotype: No antigen is known for it.

This CDR3 is 14 amino acids long. V lost 6 bases and J lost 2, with 12 bases in between. Material for sequencing was whole blood. This chain uses TRBV12-3 or TRBV12-4 with TRBJ2-3; D ambiguous. The sequence derives from an adult who was a healthcare worker with PCR-confirmed SARS-CoV-2 infection or an uninfected control (not recorded which). The CDR3 sequence is CASSPGVLTDTQYF. CDR3 bases: TGTGCCAGCAGCCCCGGTGTGCTCACAGATACGCAGTATTTT.